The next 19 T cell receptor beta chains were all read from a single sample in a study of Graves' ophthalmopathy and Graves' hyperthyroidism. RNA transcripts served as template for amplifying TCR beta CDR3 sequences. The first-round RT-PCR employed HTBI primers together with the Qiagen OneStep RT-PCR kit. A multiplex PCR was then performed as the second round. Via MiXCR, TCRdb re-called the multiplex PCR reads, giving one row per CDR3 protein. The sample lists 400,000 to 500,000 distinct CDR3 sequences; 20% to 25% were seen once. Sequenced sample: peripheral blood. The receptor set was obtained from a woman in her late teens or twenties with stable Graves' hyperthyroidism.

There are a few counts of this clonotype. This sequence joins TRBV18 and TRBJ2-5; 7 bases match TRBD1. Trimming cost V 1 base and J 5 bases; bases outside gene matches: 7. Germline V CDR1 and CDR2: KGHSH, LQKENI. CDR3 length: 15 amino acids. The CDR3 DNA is TGTGCCAGCTCACCACAGTTACAGGGGATGGAGACCCAGTACTTC. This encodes CASSPQLQGMETQYF.

The CDR3 here is CASSSAGQSSSGANVLTF. The CDR3 DNA follows: TGTGCCAGCAGTTCCGCGGGACAGTCGAGCTCTGGGGCCAACGTCCTGACTTTC. The genes are TRBV28 and TRBJ2-6, with D possibly being TRBD1 (7 bases). The V end lost 4 bases, the J end lost 0 bases, and 16 bases lay between the germline ends. The CDR3 extends over 18 amino acids. Germline values: CDR1 MDHEN, CDR2 SYDVKM.

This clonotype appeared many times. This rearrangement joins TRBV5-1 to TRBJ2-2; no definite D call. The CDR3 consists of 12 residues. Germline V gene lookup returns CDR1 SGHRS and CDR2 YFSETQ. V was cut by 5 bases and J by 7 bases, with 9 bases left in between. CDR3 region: CASRPLDGELFF. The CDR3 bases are TGCGCCAGCAGGCCACTTGACGGGGAGCTGTTTTTT.

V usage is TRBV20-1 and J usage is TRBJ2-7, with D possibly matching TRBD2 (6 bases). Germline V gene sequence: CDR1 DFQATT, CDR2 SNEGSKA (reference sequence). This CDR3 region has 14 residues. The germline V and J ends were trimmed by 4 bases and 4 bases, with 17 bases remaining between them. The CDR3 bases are TGCAGTGCTATTCGTCGGGAGTCACCTTACGAGCAGTACTTC. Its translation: CSAIRRESPYEQYF.

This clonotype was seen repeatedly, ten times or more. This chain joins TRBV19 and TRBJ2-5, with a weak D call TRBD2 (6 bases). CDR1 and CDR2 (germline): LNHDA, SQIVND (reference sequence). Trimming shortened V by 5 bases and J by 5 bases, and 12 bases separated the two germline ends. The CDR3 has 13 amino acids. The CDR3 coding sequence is TGTGCCAGTAGTTCCCGGGACTCCGAGACCCAGTACTTC. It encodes CASSSRDSETQYF.

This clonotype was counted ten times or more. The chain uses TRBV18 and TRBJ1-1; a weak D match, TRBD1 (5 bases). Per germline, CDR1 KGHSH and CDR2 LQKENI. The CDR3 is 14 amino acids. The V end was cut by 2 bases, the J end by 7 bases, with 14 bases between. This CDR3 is CASSPLAGYDEAFF. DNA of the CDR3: TGTGCCAGCTCACCATTGGCAGGGTACGATGAAGCTTTCTTT.

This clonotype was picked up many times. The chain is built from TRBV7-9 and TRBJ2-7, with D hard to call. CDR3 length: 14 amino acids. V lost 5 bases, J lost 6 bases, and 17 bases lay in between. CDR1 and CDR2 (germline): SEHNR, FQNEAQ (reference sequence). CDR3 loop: CASSKVGLSTEQYF. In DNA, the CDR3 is TGTGCCAGCAGCAAGGTCGGGCTAAGCACCGAGCAGTACTTC.

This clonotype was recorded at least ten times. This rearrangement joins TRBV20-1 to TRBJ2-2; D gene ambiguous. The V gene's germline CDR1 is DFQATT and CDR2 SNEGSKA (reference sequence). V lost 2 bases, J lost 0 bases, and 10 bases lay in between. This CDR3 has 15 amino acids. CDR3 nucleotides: TGCAGTGCTAGAAGGCGCGTGTCGAACACCGGGGAGCTGTTTTTT. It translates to CSARRRVSNTGELFF.

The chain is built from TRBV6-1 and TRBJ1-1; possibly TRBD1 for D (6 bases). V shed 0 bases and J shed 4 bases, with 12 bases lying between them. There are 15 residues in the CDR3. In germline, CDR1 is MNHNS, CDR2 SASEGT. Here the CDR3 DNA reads TGTGCCAGCAGTGAAGCGCCCAGGGGAAGCACTGAAGCTTTCTTT. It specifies CASSEAPRGSTEAFF.

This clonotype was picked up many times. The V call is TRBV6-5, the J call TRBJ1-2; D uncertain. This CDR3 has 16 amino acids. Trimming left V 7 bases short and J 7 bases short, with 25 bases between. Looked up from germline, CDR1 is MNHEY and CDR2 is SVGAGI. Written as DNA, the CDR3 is TGTGCCAGCATTGAAACTACCGGGCCCCCGGGGTTTGGCTACACCTTC. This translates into CASIETTGPPGFGYTF.

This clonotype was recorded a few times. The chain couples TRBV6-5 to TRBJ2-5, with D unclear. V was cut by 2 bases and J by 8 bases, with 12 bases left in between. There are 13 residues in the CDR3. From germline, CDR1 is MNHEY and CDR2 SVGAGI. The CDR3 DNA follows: TGTGCCAGCAGTTACGAGTTATGGGGAACCCAGTACTTC. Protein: CASSYELWGTQYF.

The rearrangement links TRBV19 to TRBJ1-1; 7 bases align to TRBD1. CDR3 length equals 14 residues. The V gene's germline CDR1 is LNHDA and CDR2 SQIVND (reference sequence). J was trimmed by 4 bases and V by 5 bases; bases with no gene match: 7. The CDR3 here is CASSVAGGFTEAFF. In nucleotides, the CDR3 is TGTGCCAGTAGTGTCGCAGGGGGTTTCACTGAAGCTTTCTTT.

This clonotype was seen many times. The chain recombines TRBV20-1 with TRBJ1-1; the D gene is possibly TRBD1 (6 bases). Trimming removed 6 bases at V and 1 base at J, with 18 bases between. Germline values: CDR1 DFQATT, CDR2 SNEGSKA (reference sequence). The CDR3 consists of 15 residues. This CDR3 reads CSAPRGGGTNTEAFF. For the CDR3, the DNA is TGCAGTGCCCCCCGGGGGGGGGGCACGAACACTGAAGCTTTCTTT.

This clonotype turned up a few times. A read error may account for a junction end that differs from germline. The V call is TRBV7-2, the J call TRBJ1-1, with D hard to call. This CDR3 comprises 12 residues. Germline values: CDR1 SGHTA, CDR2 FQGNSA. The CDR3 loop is CASSRANTEACF. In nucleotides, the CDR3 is TGTGCCAGCAGCCGGGCGAACACTGAAGCTTGCTTT.

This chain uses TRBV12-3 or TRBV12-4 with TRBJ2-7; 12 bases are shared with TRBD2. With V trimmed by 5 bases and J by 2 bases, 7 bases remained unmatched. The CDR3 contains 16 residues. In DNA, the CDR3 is TGTGCCAGCAGTAGACTAGCGGGAGTAATCCCCTACGAGCAGTACTTC. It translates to CASSRLAGVIPYEQYF.

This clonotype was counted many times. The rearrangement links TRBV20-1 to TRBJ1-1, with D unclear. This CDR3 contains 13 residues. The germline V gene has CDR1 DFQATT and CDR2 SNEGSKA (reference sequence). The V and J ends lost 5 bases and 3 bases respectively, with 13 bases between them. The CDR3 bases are TGCAGTGCTCCTTCGTATAGGTACACTGAAGCTTTCTTT. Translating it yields CSAPSYRYTEAFF.

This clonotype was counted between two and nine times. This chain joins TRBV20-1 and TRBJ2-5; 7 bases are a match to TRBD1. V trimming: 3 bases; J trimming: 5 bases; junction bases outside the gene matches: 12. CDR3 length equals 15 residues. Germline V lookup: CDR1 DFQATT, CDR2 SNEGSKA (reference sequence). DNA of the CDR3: TGCAGTGCTAGGGTCCCCGGGGCCAGGGGGGAGACCCAGTACTTC. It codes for CSARVPGARGETQYF.

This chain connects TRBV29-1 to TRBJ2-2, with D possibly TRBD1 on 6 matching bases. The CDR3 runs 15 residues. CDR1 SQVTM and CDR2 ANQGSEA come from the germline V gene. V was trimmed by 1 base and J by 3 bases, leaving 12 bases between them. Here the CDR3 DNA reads TGCAGCGTTGAAGGACAGGATGCGTACACCGGGGAGCTGTTTTTT. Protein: CSVEGQDAYTGELFF.

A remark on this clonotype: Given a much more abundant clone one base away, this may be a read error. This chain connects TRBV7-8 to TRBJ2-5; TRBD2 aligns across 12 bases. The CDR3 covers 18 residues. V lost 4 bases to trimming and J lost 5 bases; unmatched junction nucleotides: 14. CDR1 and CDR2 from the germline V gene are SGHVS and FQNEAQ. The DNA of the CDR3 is TGTGCCAGCAGCTCTCGACTAGCGGGAGCTAAAAAGAGGGAGACCCAGTACTTC. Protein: CASSSRLAGAKKRETQYF.